The clone carrying this T cell receptor beta chain has a single count. The antigen is unknown. The data were obtained in a study of T cell clonotyping in hematopoietic cell transplantation. Study observations and caveats: No sorting was done, leaving CD4 and CD8 contributions mixed. Graft donor and pretransplant recipient Inverse Simpson Index values predicted broader posttransplant TCR diversity. After transplant, recipient diversity fell while pathologically expanded clonotypes grew through day 180.

Clones were read by immunoSEQ multiplex PCR, and TCRdb kept only the in-frame ones, dropping some. The sample carries more than 65,000 clones, 85% to 95% recorded once. The CDR3 contains 13 residues. Germline assignment: CDR1 SGDLS and CDR2 YYNGEE. Trimming cost V 1 base and J 6 bases; bases outside gene matches: 0. The chain recombines TRBV9 with TRBJ1-4; 7 bases line up with TRBD1. The sequence derives from a man between 50 and 59 years old in good health. Some clones in this sample may be carry-over from other donors' samples. Material for sequencing was peripheral blood mononuclear cells. CDR3 bases: TGTGCCAGCAGCGTAACAGGGGATGAAAAACTGTTTTTT. Protein product: CASSVTGDEKLFF. Full variable domain (remainder filled in from reference TRBV9 and TRBJ1-4): DSGVTQTPKHLITATGQRVTLRCSPRSGDLSVYWYQQSLDQGLQFLIQYYNGEERAKGNILERFSAQQFPDLHSELNLSSLELGDSALYFCASSVTGDEKLFFGSGTQLSVL.